This T cell receptor (beta chain) was observed in a study of shared clonotypes between healthy human individuals. Losses at the gene ends were 6 bases for V and 2 bases for J; bases not matched to a gene: 7. Germline CDR1 SGHDN, CDR2 FVKESK. This CDR3 contains 15 residues. Sequencing was performed with immunoSEQ multiplex PCR; in TCRdb, only in-frame clones are kept and a portion is missing. The sample has about 530,000 clones, nearly 80% seen once. Sequencing input: PBMCs. The sequence was obtained from a woman aged 40 to 50 in good health. Some clones in this sample may be carry-over from other donors' samples. J is TRBJ2-3 and V is TRBV14, with 8 bases lining up with TRBD2. In nucleotides, the CDR3 is TGTGCCAGCAGGTTGACTAGCGATAACACAGATACGCAGTATTTT. Translation: CASRLTSDNTDTQYF.